The present TCR beta chain was sequenced within a study of blood T cell repertoires in COVID-19. Overall study context: Samples taken during acute and convalescent COVID-19 were collected in the United States, Italy and Spain. Nucleic acid was either cDNA or gDNA, and it came from T cells, B-cell-depleted T cells, or PBMCs.

Germline-derived CDR1 and CDR2 are SGHDT and YYEEEE. Trimming removed 3 bases at V and 8 bases at J, with 8 bases between. The CDR3 has 11 residues. Clones were read by immunoSEQ multiplex PCR, and TCRdb kept only the in-frame ones, dropping some. Here the sample spans roughly 220,000 clones, 84% being singletons. Material for sequencing was peripheral blood. This sequence originates from a woman in her fifties or sixties with acute or convalescent COVID-19. V is TRBV5-6 and J is TRBJ1-2; no firm D call. CDR3 in DNA: TGTGCCAGCAGCTGGTCACGGGGCTACACCTTC. It yields the protein CASSWSRGYTF. Combining the CDR3 with reference TRBV5-6 and TRBJ1-2 gives the whole variable domain DAGVTQSPTHLIKTRGQQVTLRCSPKSGHDTVSWYQQALGQGPQFIFQYYEEEERQRGNFPDRFSGHQFPNYSSELNVNALLLGDSALYLCASSWSRGYTFGSGTRLTVV.